This T cell receptor beta chain is drawn from a study of Ad26.COV2.S vaccination and SARS-CoV-2 variants. Note on this clone: Antigen: not known.

Study observations and caveats: The TCR breadth and depth analyses may have produced an underestimate of total T cell responses.

Clones were read by immunoSEQ multiplex PCR, and TCRdb kept only the in-frame ones, dropping some. The table includes around 450,000 clones, 70% to 90% detected once. As for treatment: approximately 18 received Ad26.COV2.S at low or high dose, single or two shots; about 5 received placebo; per-sample allocation not given. At day 63 after the first vaccine or placebo injection, samples were drawn. Trimming took 7 bases from V and 4 from J, leaving 17 bases between them. The CDR3 contains 15 residues. CDR1 is MDHEN, CDR2 SYDVKM, per germline. The sample in question was peripheral blood, obtained in a trial of Ad26.COV2.S vaccine versus placebo. This TCR was recovered from a person between 18 and 65 years old who received the Ad26.COV2.S COVID-19 vaccine or a placebo. The rearrangement links TRBV28 to TRBJ1-5; D might be TRBD1 (5 bases). In DNA form, the CDR3 reads TGTGCCAGCACCTACGAGGGGCTTGGGAATCAGCCCCAGCATTTT. Its protein is CASTYEGLGNQPQHF.